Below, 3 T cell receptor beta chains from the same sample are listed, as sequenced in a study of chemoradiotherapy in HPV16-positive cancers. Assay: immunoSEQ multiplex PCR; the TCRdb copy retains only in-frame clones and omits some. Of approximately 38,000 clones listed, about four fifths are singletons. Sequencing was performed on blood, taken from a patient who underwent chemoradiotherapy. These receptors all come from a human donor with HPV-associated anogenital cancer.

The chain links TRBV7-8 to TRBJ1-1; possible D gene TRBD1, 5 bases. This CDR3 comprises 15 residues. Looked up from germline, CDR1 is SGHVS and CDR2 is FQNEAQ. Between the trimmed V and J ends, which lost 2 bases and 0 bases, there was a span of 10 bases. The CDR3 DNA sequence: TGTGCCAGCAGCTTAAAGCGACAGTTGAACACTGAAGCTTTCTTT. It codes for CASSLKRQLNTEAFF.

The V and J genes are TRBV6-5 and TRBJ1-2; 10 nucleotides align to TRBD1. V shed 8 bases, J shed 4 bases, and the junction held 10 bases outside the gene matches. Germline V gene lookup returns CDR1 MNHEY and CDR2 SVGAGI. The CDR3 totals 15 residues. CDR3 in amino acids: CASHPRDRGFYGYTF. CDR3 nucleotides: TGTGCCAGCCATCCCCGGGACAGGGGATTCTATGGCTACACCTTC.

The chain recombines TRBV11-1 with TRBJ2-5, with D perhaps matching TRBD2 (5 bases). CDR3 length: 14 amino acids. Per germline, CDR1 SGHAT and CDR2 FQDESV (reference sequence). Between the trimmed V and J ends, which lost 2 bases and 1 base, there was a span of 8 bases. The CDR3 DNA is TGTGCCAGCAGCTTACGCCTAGCCCAAGAGACCCAGTACTTC. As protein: CASSLRLAQETQYF.